What follows are 12 T cell receptor beta chains derived from one specimen sequenced in a study of T-cell reconstitution after alpha-beta-depleted transplantation in children. It was with unique molecular identifiers that the TCRbeta library was prepared. TCRdb processed the PCR reads anew with MiXCR; each CDR3 protein has one entry. Among 170,000 or so distinct CDR3 sequences, about 6.4% were seen once, and the ten largest hold approximately 3%. The sequencing here drew on PBMCs from the stem cell graft donor, taken from the stem cell graft. The receptors here all came from a human donor who donated a stem cell graft to a child with Wiskott-Aldrich syndrome.

This clonotype was detected many times. At one end, the junction sequence differs from germline, possibly due to a read error. This chain uses TRBV20-1 with TRBJ1-1; D remains unclear. This CDR3 is built from 11 residues. Germline V CDR1 and CDR2: DFQATT, SNEGSKA (reference sequence). This chain's CDR3 is CSAKHPNRVSF. The CDR3, as DNA: TGCAGTGCTAAACACCCGAATCGCGTTTCTTTT.

The sample holds a few counts of this clonotype. The rearrangement links TRBV7-2 to TRBJ2-3, with D possibly being TRBD2 (5 bases). This CDR3 has 15 residues. V was pared by 0 bases and J by 3 bases, with 10 bases between. The V gene's germline CDR1 is SGHTA and CDR2 FQGNSA. CDR3 protein: CASSLAARRTDTQYF. The CDR3 DNA reads as TGTGCCAGCAGCTTAGCGGCCCGGAGGACAGATACGCAGTATTTT.

This clonotype was counted at least ten times. CDR3 region: CASSLGAPQHF. The CDR3 DNA reads as TGTGCCAGCAGTTTAGGAGCGCCCCAGCATTTT. The chain has TRBV12-3 or TRBV12-4 and TRBJ1-5; D not certain. V was shortened by 1 base and J by 9 bases, with 4 bases between the two germline ends. The CDR3 contains 11 residues.

This clonotype appeared many times. The chain joins TRBV11-1 to TRBJ1-5; perhaps TRBD1 as D (5 bases). The V and J ends lost 1 base and 4 bases respectively, with 11 bases between them. CDR1 is SGHAT, CDR2 FQDESV, per germline (reference sequence). This CDR3 is built from 15 residues. The CDR3 sequence: CASSLGQGSNQPQHF. CDR3 DNA: TGTGCCAGCAGCTTAGGGCAGGGATCGAATCAGCCCCAGCATTTT.

The sample holds a few counts of this clonotype. DNA for the CDR3: TGTGCCATCAGTGATGGAGACAGGGGGCGGGAGACCCAGTACTTC. As protein: CAISDGDRGRETQYF. The rearrangement joins TRBV10-3 to TRBJ2-5; 10 positions agree with TRBD1. V was pared by 3 bases and J by 5 bases, with 6 bases of the junction left unmatched. Germline assignment: CDR1 ENHRY and CDR2 SYGVKD. CDR3 size: 15 residues.

This clonotype was detected many times. V gene TRBV10-3 combines with J gene TRBJ1-2; no definite D call. Trimming took 2 bases from V and 6 from J, leaving 10 bases between them. This CDR3 region has 13 residues. Germline loops: CDR1 ENHRY, CDR2 SYGVKD. Here the CDR3 reads CAISEGSGDGYTF. CDR3 bases: TGTGCCATCAGTGAGGGCAGCGGGGATGGCTACACCTTC.

At least ten counts were recorded for this clonotype. The chain employs TRBV15 and TRBJ2-7; 8 bases are shared with TRBD1. Per germline, CDR1 LNHNV and CDR2 YYDKDF (reference sequence). The J segment lost 2 bases and the V segment lost 4 bases, leaving 4 bases of the junction unmatched. The CDR3 sequence is 14 residues long. CDR3 in DNA: TGTGCCACCAGCAAAGACAGGGGCGCCTACGAGCAGTACTTC. It yields the protein CATSKDRGAYEQYF.

This clonotype was seen ten or more times. The rearrangement links TRBV4-3 to TRBJ2-7; no clear D gene. V lost 3 bases to trimming and J lost 3 bases, with 12 bases between them. CDR1 LGHNA and CDR2 YSLEER come from the germline V gene. The CDR3 consists of 14 residues. The CDR3 loop is CASSQATTFYEQYF. In DNA form, the CDR3 reads TGCGCCAGCAGCCAGGCGACCACCTTCTACGAGCAGTACTTC.

Ten or more counts support this clonotype. J is TRBJ2-1 and V is TRBV24-1, with TRBD2 identical over 13 bases. Germline loops: CDR1 KGHDR, CDR2 SFDVKD. This CDR3 contains 17 residues. The V and J ends lost 4 bases and 8 bases, in that order; junction bases with no gene match: 10. The chain's CDR3 is CATSDSTTSGRLDEQFF. Written as DNA, the CDR3 is TGTGCCACCAGTGACTCGACGACTAGCGGGAGGTTAGATGAGCAGTTCTTC.

The sample holds many counts of this clonotype. The genes are TRBV5-1 and TRBJ1-2; D remains ambiguous. Germline loops: CDR1 SGHRS, CDR2 YFSETQ. This CDR3 has 14 amino acids. Trimming removed 0 bases from V and 6 bases from J, with 12 bases in between. The CDR3 bases are TGCGCCAGCAGCTTGGCCGCAAAGTCGGATGGCTACACCTTC. Protein: CASSLAAKSDGYTF.

The gene calls are TRBV6-5 and TRBJ2-7; tentatively, D is TRBD1 (6 bases). Germline V gives CDR1 MNHEY, CDR2 SVGAGI. The V end was cut by 4 bases, the J end by 6 bases, with 19 bases between. This CDR3 is built from 15 residues. In nucleotides, the CDR3 is TGTGCCAGCAGTTTCACCATCCATACAGGGAGCGAGCAGTACTTC. Its translation is CASSFTIHTGSEQYF.

Many counts were recorded for this clonotype. The chain joins TRBV5-1 to TRBJ2-7; 7 nucleotides align to TRBD2. This CDR3 spans 15 amino acids. Germline values: CDR1 SGHRS, CDR2 YFSETQ. J gave up 2 bases and V 0 bases, and 5 bases lay outside the gene matches. CDR3 DNA: TGCGCCAGCAGCTTGGCCGGGGGGTCCCCCTACGAGCAGTACTTC. Translation gives CASSLAGGSPYEQYF.